These T cell receptor beta chains were read from a single sample in a study of breast tumors, draining lymph nodes, adjacent tissues. Each CDR3 protein gets one entry after TCRdb re-called the multiplex PCR reads with MiXCR. The sample comprises fewer than 200,000 distinct CDR3 sequences, around a third of which are singletons, and around 3.5% rests with the top ten. The sequenced sample was axillary lymph node tissue. These receptors were obtained from a female donor with breast cancer. Some clones in this sample may be carry-over from other donors' samples. The CDR3 runs from the conserved cysteine through the conserved F or W. The order of the fields is V gene, clone size, J gene, D gene, CDR3 DNA, CDR3 protein. The D gene is left open where the match is weak. Size tells how often a clone was seen (once, few, many) or the class of an expanded clone, and some rows leave it out.

V gene: TRBV9
clone size: -
J gene: TRBJ2-3
D gene: -
CDR3 DNA: TGTGCCACAGGGGGGGGCCGAACAGATACGCAGTATTTT
CDR3 protein: CATGGGRTDTQYF

V gene: TRBV18
clone size: many
J gene: TRBJ2-3
D gene: TRBD1
CDR3 DNA: TGTGCCAGCTCACCATACAGGGGTAGCACAGATACGCAGTATTTT
CDR3 protein: CASSPYRGSTDTQYF

V gene: TRBV7-9
clone size: -
J gene: TRBJ1-1
D gene: TRBD1
CDR3 DNA: TGTGCCAGCAGGTTCCCCTCAGGGGGCAGGAACACTGAAGCTTTCTTT
CDR3 protein: CASRFPSGGRNTEAFF

V gene: TRBV12-3/TRBV12-4
clone size: many
J gene: TRBJ2-1
D gene: TRBD2
CDR3 DNA: TGTGCCAGCAGCCATAGCGGGGGGGCCCATGGTGAGCAGTTCTTC
CDR3 protein: CASSHSGGAHGEQFF

V gene: TRBV11-2
clone size: many
J gene: TRBJ2-2
D gene: -
CDR3 DNA: TGTGCCAGCAGCTTATTGCCCGGGGAGCTGTTTTTT
CDR3 protein: CASSLLPGELFF

V gene: TRBV7-8
clone size: -
J gene: TRBJ2-3
D gene: -
CDR3 DNA: TGTGCCAGCAGCACCGATACGCAGTATTTT
CDR3 protein: CASSTDTQYF

V gene: TRBV19
clone size: many
J gene: TRBJ2-7
D gene: -
CDR3 DNA: TGTGCCAGTTTGTCGAACTCCTACGAGCAGTACTTC
CDR3 protein: CASLSNSYEQYF

V gene: TRBV9
clone size: many
J gene: TRBJ1-3
D gene: -
CDR3 DNA: TGTGCCAGCAGTCCTGCCCTGGGCAGCTCTGGAAACACCATATATTTT
CDR3 protein: CASSPALGSSGNTIYF

V gene: TRBV7-9
clone size: many
J gene: TRBJ2-7
D gene: TRBD2
CDR3 DNA: TGTGCCAGCAGCTTAGTAAGGCTAGCGGGAGAGACAATCGAGCAGTACTTC
CDR3 protein: CASSLVRLAGETIEQYF

V gene: TRBV2
clone size: many
J gene: TRBJ2-1
D gene: TRBD2
CDR3 DNA: TGTGCCAGCAGGAACCGGGACTATCTGTCAACTGAGCAGTTCTTC
CDR3 protein: CASRNRDYLSTEQFF

V gene: TRBV7-2
clone size: many
J gene: TRBJ2-7
D gene: -
CDR3 DNA: TGTGCCAGCAGCCTGGGGGCCCCGAGGGAGCAGTACTTC
CDR3 protein: CASSLGAPREQYF

V gene: TRBV2
clone size: -
J gene: TRBJ2-3
D gene: -
CDR3 DNA: TGTGCCAGCAGTGAAACGGGGGCGACAGGCACAGATACGCAGTATTTT
CDR3 protein: CASSETGATGTDTQYF

V gene: TRBV12-3/TRBV12-4
clone size: many
J gene: TRBJ2-7
D gene: TRBD2
CDR3 DNA: TGTGCCAGCAGTTTTAGCGGGGAGGCCTACGAGCAGTACTTC
CDR3 protein: CASSFSGEAYEQYF

V gene: TRBV12-3/TRBV12-4
clone size: many
J gene: TRBJ2-7
D gene: -
CDR3 DNA: TGTGCCAGCAGGCAACTAGACGAGCAGTACTTC
CDR3 protein: CASRQLDEQYF

V gene: TRBV12-3/TRBV12-4
clone size: many
J gene: TRBJ1-2
D gene: -
CDR3 DNA: TGTGCCAGCAGTTTTCTCAGGGGAAACTATGGCTACACCTTC
CDR3 protein: CASSFLRGNYGYTF

V gene: TRBV13
clone size: -
J gene: TRBJ2-7
D gene: -
CDR3 DNA: TGTGCCAGCAGCTCCCCCCCGCGGGCGCTGGGTAGGAACGAGCAGTACTTC
CDR3 protein: CASSSPPRALGRNEQYF

V gene: TRBV7-9
clone size: many
J gene: TRBJ1-6
D gene: -
CDR3 DNA: TGTGCCAGCAGCGGGAGGACGGCTTATAATTCACCCCTCCACTTT
CDR3 protein: CASSGRTAYNSPLHF